These 14 T cell receptor beta chains share one sample of origin, sequenced in a study of T-cell reconstitution after alpha-beta-depleted transplantation in children. During its preparation, the TCRbeta library received unique molecular identifiers. Using its own MiXCR run on the PCR reads, TCRdb lists one record per CDR3 protein. The sample has hundreds of thousands of distinct CDR3 sequences; about 14% are singletons. Sample: PBMCs, taken from the stem cell graft. These receptors were taken from a human donor who donated a stem cell graft to a child with Fanconi anemia.

The chain uses TRBV20-1 and TRBJ1-6; a weak D match, TRBD1 (6 bases). This CDR3 has 14 amino acids. Deletions cut 3 bases from V and 7 bases from J, with 13 bases between. Germline V gives CDR1 DFQATT, CDR2 SNEGSKA (reference sequence). This chain's CDR3 is CSASRTGANSPLHF. DNA for the CDR3: TGCAGTGCTAGCCGTACGGGGGCGAATTCACCCCTCCACTTT.

This clonotype was observed a handful of times. The chain has TRBV7-2 and TRBJ1-4; 8 bases fit TRBD1. V gave up 0 bases and J gave up 8 bases; unmatched junction bases: 8. Germline V gives CDR1 SGHTA, CDR2 FQGNSA. CDR3 length equals 16 residues. The CDR3 here is CASSLAGGQGSEKLFF. The CDR3, as DNA: TGTGCCAGCAGCTTAGCGGGAGGACAGGGTAGCGAAAAACTGTTTTTT.

The chain combines TRBV11-2 with TRBJ1-1, with 11 positions matching TRBD1. CDR1 SGHAT and CDR2 FQNNGV come from the germline V gene. The CDR3 length is 15 residues. The V gene end was trimmed by 2 bases and the J gene end by 3 bases; junction bases not matched to a gene: 2. CDR3 protein: CASSLRTGGHTEAFF. The CDR3 DNA reads TGTGCCAGCAGCTTACGGACAGGGGGCCACACTGAAGCTTTCTTT.

This clonotype occurred many times. The chain combines TRBV6-5 with TRBJ1-1, with D unresolved. Trimming took off 0 bases at V and 2 bases at J, with 16 bases between the two ends. The length of the CDR3 is 17 residues. CDR1 and CDR2 (germline): MNHEY, SVGAGI. The CDR3 DNA sequence: TGTGCCAGCAGTTACTCTTCGCCGATGTTTGTTAACACTGAAGCTTTCTTT. This translates into CASSYSSPMFVNTEAFF.

At least ten counts were recorded for this clonotype. The chain employs TRBV5-1 and TRBJ2-3; D may be TRBD1 or TRBD2 (5 bases each). Trimming removed 2 bases at V and 4 bases at J, with 11 bases between. Germline CDR1 and CDR2: SGHRS and YFSETQ. The CDR3 contains 14 residues. The CDR3 region is CASSFRVEADTQYF. CDR3 coding DNA: TGCGCCAGCAGCTTCAGGGTGGAGGCAGATACGCAGTATTTT.

V usage is TRBV5-1 and J usage is TRBJ1-1; D unresolved. Germline-derived CDR1 and CDR2 are SGHRS and YFSETQ. The CDR3 has 14 residues. Trimming removed 1 base from V and 3 bases from J, with 10 bases in between. The CDR3, as DNA: TGCGCCAGCAGCTTGAGTCGGGATTACACTGAAGCTTTCTTT. Translation: CASSLSRDYTEAFF.

This clonotype was seen ten or more times. CDR3 bases: TGTGCCAGCAGCCAAGGAGTAGCCCAGGGGGTAAAGAACACTGAAGCTTTCTTT. Protein product: CASSQGVAQGVKNTEAFF. J is TRBJ1-1 and V is TRBV4-2; 7 bases align to TRBD1. CDR1 and CDR2 (germline): LGHNA, YNFKEQ. Trimming took 1 base from V and 1 from J; bases not matched to a gene: 12. This CDR3 contains 18 residues.

A note on this clonotype: At one of its ends the junction is not consistent with the germline gene, which may arise from a read error. V gene TRBV28 combines with J gene TRBJ2-1; perhaps TRBD1 as D (6 bases). CDR1 is MDHEN, CDR2 SYDVKM, per germline. The CDR3 extends over 13 amino acids. CDR3: CVSSPPGENEQFF. CDR3 bases: TGTGTCAGCAGTCCCCCAGGGGAAAATGAGCAGTTCTTC.

The table lists this clonotype with a few counts. The chain has TRBV29-1 and TRBJ2-2, with 9 bases that match TRBD2. Trimming cost V 7 bases and J 3 bases; bases outside gene matches: 6. This CDR3 is 14 amino acids long. Germline V lookup: CDR1 SQVTM, CDR2 ANQGSEA. The CDR3 DNA reads TGCAGCGCCTTAGCGGGGGCCTACACCGGGGAGCTGTTTTTT. This codes for CSALAGAYTGELFF.

This clonotype was counted a few times. The rearrangement uses TRBV4-3 and TRBJ1-5, with D uncertain. The ends were cut back, 0 bases at V and 3 bases at J, with 3 bases in the middle. Per germline, CDR1 LGHNA and CDR2 YSLEER. The CDR3 spans 13 residues. The CDR3: CASSQELNQPQHF. CDR3 bases: TGCGCCAGCAGCCAAGAGCTCAATCAGCCCCAGCATTTT.

The CDR3 here is CASRGQENTGELFF. CDR3 DNA sequence: TGCGCCAGCAGAGGGCAGGAGAACACCGGGGAGCTGTTTTTT. The chain is built from TRBV4-3 and TRBJ2-2; the D is unclear. The CDR3 spans 14 residues. V lost 6 bases and J lost 1, with 9 bases in between. Germline CDR1 LGHNA, CDR2 YSLEER.

The chain couples TRBV20-1 to TRBJ2-7; D may match TRBD1 or TRBD2 (5 bases each). CDR1 is DFQATT and CDR2 is SNEGSKA in the germline V gene (reference sequence). V lost 2 bases to trimming and J lost 6 bases, with 17 bases between them. The length of the CDR3 is 14 residues. In DNA, the CDR3 is TGCAGTGCTAGACCCAACCGCTCCGGGGCCGAGCAGTACTTC. Its translation is CSARPNRSGAEQYF.

Written as DNA, the CDR3 is TGTGCCAGCAGTGGGAGCTGGGAGACCCAGTACTTC. It is translated as CASSGSWETQYF. The V gene is TRBV25-1, the J gene TRBJ2-5; D uncertain. The CDR3 spans 12 residues. Trimming cost V 4 bases and J 5 bases, with 8 bases left between them. Germline CDR1 MGHDK, CDR2 SYGVNS. Variable domain in full (rest from reference TRBV25-1 and TRBJ2-5): EADIYQTPRYLVIGTGKKITLECSQTMGHDKMYWYQQDPGMELHLIHYSYGVNSTEKGDLSSESTVSRIRTEHFPLTLESARPSHTSQYLCASSGSWETQYFGPGTRLLVL.

This clonotype was counted many times. The chain recombines TRBV20-1 with TRBJ1-1, with D maybe TRBD1 (6 bases). In germline, CDR1 is DFQATT, CDR2 SNEGSKA (reference sequence). Trimming pared 6 bases from V and 3 bases from J, leaving 11 bases between. There are 12 residues in the CDR3. Written as DNA, the CDR3 is TGCAGTGCCTTACAGGGCTACACTGAAGCTTTCTTT. Protein: CSALQGYTEAFF.